The sequence of this T cell receptor (beta chain) was determined in a study of Tregs in tolerant kidney transplant recipients (dated by TCRdb to about 2019). Concerning the study at large: The transplants used related donors with nonmyeloablative bone marrow transplantation, and mixed chimerism in the human trials was transient. The study used TCRbeta sequencing to identify donor-specific regulatory T cells before combined kidney and bone marrow transplantation, then tracked those cells after transplant.

Of note for this clone: Its specific antigen is unknown. Coverage ceases 3 residues before the CDR3 finishes, and the germline J gene fills in the end.

This specimen's time point label, interpreted: blood sample drawn before combined kidney and bone marrow transplant. Unstimulated Tregs (CD4+CD25+CD127-), CD4+ non-Tregs (CD4+CD25-), CD4 and CD8 cells were FACS-sorted from thawed PBMCs. Patients were several combined kidney and bone marrow transplant recipients from the ITN036ST trial, and only these trial subjects had samples available. Healthy control blood was processed to PBMCs with a Ficoll density gradient and then cryopreserved, whereas patient PBMCs were collected both before and after transplant. Genomic DNA was extracted from sorted cells with the QIAGEN DNeasy Blood and Tissue Kit for TCRbeta CDR3 sequencing. High-throughput TCRbeta CDR3 sequencing, including PCR amplification with bias correction and internal controls, was performed commercially through immunoSEQ. The original pipeline was this. A unique productive TCRbeta sequence was defined by the CDR3 nucleotide sequence when primers matched, and otherwise by the CDR3 amino acid sequence together with the Vbeta and Jbeta genes. Sorting error was corrected by removing sequences shared between sorted populations at a frequency ratio of 2:1 or less, and the remaining shared sequences were assigned to the higher population. A sequence counted as donor-reactive if, in CFSE-low cells, the sequence had a frequency of at least 0.01% and was expanded at least 5-fold compared with unstimulated cells. Jensen-Shannon divergence, calculated on the top 100 TCRbeta sequences ranked by frequency, was used to quantify repertoire divergence. For samples with multiple sequencing runs, sorting error was corrected separately for each run before the runs were pooled. TCRdb took over this immuneACCESS table, retaining in-frame rearrangements with V and J assigned. Such tables are incomplete; in checked studies, under half of the missing clones stem from an unresolved V gene, and the remainder is unexplained. D and trimming come from the DNA, and the V and J calls and clone size come from that table. The table for this sample lists tens of thousands of clones. The ten largest make up 0.83% of the sample.

The germline V gene (reference sequence) provides CDR1 DFQATT and CDR2 SNEGSKA. The CDR3 runs 13 amino acids, cysteine and phenylalanine included. The CDR3 was read in part: 30 bases, with the frame set at base 1. General conclusions and limits of the study: The study was constrained by small patient numbers, and validation of the findings is required in larger populations and under other immunosuppression protocols. Biological reproducibility was not directly assessed, although technical replication error appeared to be minimal. PCR primers changed over time for some patients, so nucleotide-level comparison across those patients' samples was not possible. The most biologically relevant and donor-specific TCRbeta repertoire appeared to be identified by expanding Tregs with activated donor B cells. In tolerant patients, donor-specific Tregs expanded more than Tregs overall, which suggests antigen-driven rather than nonspecific expansion.

The chain joins TRBV20-1 to TRBJ2-3; a tentative D call is TRBD1 (7 bases match). The TCR comes from a human donor who received a combined kidney and bone marrow transplant. Sequencing used CD4+ T cells from blood, obtained before the transplant. CDR3 reads: CSPGGLFWDTQYF. The sequenced CDR3 bases are TGCAGCCCAGGGGGGCTCTTTTGGGATACG.